The clone carrying this T cell receptor (beta chain) has more than one count but fewer than ten. The antigen is unknown. Constant-segment primers served in 5'RACE that generated TCR alpha and TCR beta cDNA libraries bearing sample barcodes and UMIs. Via MiXCR, TCRdb re-called the 5' RACE reads, giving one row per CDR3 protein. Found here are 80,000 to 95,000 distinct CDR3 sequences, 20% to 30% of them singletons; the top ten hold approximately 45%. Germline V lookup: CDR1 SGHTA, CDR2 FQGTGA. V shed 2 bases and J shed 6 bases, with 10 bases lying between them. The CDR3 has 13 residues. This entry comes from a study of T-cell memory formation after mild COVID-19. Study-level findings and limits: Prior to infection, memory already included some responding clones, suggesting cross-reactive memory joined. Contracting clones localized mainly to CM and EM when CD4+ and mainly to EMRA when CD8+. Later expanders leaned CD4+, whereas clones that contracted between day 15 and 85 were balanced CD4/CD8.

Sequences were obtained from PBMCs or a T cell subset sorted from them (not recorded which). V gene TRBV7-3 combines with J gene TRBJ1-1, with unresolved D. This clonotype was obtained from a man aged 18-30 years who had mild COVID-19 (a few samples of this study predate the infection). Cell type and time point are not known. CDR3 amino acids: CASSLVPLAEAFF. The CDR3 DNA is TGTGCCAGCAGCTTAGTTCCCCTGGCTGAAGCTTTCTTT. Drawing the rest from reference TRBV7-3 and TRBJ1-1, the complete variable domain is GAGVSQTPSNKVTEKGKYVELRCDPISGHTALYWYRQSLGQGPEFLIYFQGTGAADDSGLPNDRFFAVRPEGSVSTLKIQRTERGDSAVYLCASSLVPLAEAFFGQGTRLTVV.